A selection of T cell receptor beta chains follows, all from one sample in a study of blood T cells in healthy people across ages. TCRdb ran MiXCR on the 5' RACE reads and lists one entry per CDR3 protein. Of about 1.8 million distinct CDR3 sequences listed, roughly 50% are singletons. Sequenced sample: blood. These TCRs come from a woman between 40 and 50 years old in good health. The CDR3 runs from the conserved cysteine through the conserved F or W.

>TRBV28|NA
CASSSPLGGGTGETQYF
>TRBV5-4|TRBJ2-1
CASAIRGGSYNEQFF
>TRBV5-6|TRBJ1-1
CASSLSKIGFTTEAFF
>TRBV5-5|TRBJ1-4
CASSYTARGLNEKLFF
>TRBV20-1|TRBJ1-5
CSASGTDNQPQHF
>TRBV9|TRBJ2-3
CASSPDNRGPTDTQYF
>TRBV6-5|TRBJ1-5
CASSYDGQGSQPQHF
>TRBV28|TRBJ2-7
CASSSTQMGARSSYEQYF
>TRBV25-1|TRBJ2-1
CASSPRVGTPRPSEQFF
>TRBV9|TRBJ2-6
CASSVAVSGSSGANVLTF
>TRBV20-1|TRBJ1-6
CSVWVGGDSPLHF
>TRBV4-3|TRBJ2-2
CASSQSLAGTNTGELFF
>TRBV3-1|TRBJ2-3
CASSRDSGQSTDTQYF
>TRBV20-1|TRBJ1-6
CSASATGGYNSPLHF
>TRBV7-2|TRBJ2-5
CASSSPAGRGETQYF
>TRBV4-2|TRBJ1-4
CASSRTTGGGGNEKLFF
>TRBV7-9|TRBJ2-3
CASTLWLGANPSTDTQYF
>TRBV6-5|TRBJ2-3
CASSYSRTSRIDTQYF
>TRBV11-2|TRBJ2-5
CASSLGPAYQETQYF
>TRBV6-1|TRBJ1-1
CASSVSTTGGTEAFF
>TRBV18|TRBJ2-7
CASSPTDRVQYF
>TRBV20-1|TRBJ2-1
CSARDRQIGSSYNEQFF
>TRBV5-1|TRBJ2-3
CASSLLQGPSSTDTQYF
>TRBV27|TRBJ2-4
CASRMYEGAKNIQYF
>TRBV4-3|TRBJ1-4
CASSRGQSNEKLFF
>TRBV6-5|TRBJ2-1
CASRVALSYNEQFF